These 29 T cell receptor beta chains originate from one sample sequenced in a study of neoadjuvant nivolumab and ipilimumab in lung cancer. Clones were sequenced by immunoSEQ multiplex PCR, and TCRdb holds only the in-frame ones, with some missing. The table shows 39,000 or so clones, with roughly nine tenths occurring only once. The sample consisted of peripheral blood, taken before neoadjuvant nivolumab, alone or with ipilimumab. Every receptor here comes from an adult with non-small cell lung cancer.

The chain combines TRBV9 with TRBJ2-7; 12 positions agree with TRBD2. The CDR3 spans 17 residues. CDR1 and CDR2 from the germline V gene are SGDLS and YYNGEE. J was trimmed by 3 bases and V by 4 bases; bases with no gene match: 11. The DNA of the CDR3 is TGTGCCAGCAGCCCGGGTCCCGGGACTAGCGGGTTCTACGAGCAGTACTTC. Encoded protein: CASSPGPGTSGFYEQYF. The full variable domain, with the rest looked up from reference TRBV9 and TRBJ2-7, is DSGVTQTPKHLITATGQRVTLRCSPRSGDLSVYWYQQSLDQGLQFLIQYYNGEERAKGNILERFSAQQFPDLHSELNLSSLELGDSALYFCASSPGPGTSGFYEQYFGPGTRLTVT.

This clone appeared a few times. This chain joins TRBV5-1 and TRBJ2-1, with D uncertain. Trimming took 4 bases from V and 6 from J, leaving 11 bases between them. CDR3 length: 13 residues. The germline V gene encodes CDR1 SGHRS and CDR2 YFSETQ. CDR3 sequence reads: CASSPTPPNEQFF. The CDR3 coding sequence is TGCGCCAGCAGCCCAACTCCGCCCAATGAGCAGTTCTTC.

The rearrangement joins TRBV11-3 to TRBJ2-1, with unresolved D. CDR1 SGHNT and CDR2 YENEEA come from the germline V gene. This CDR3 contains 13 residues. V was clipped by 4 bases and J by 4 bases, with 8 bases between them. The CDR3 sequence is CASSSNLYNEQFF. The CDR3 coding sequence is TGTGCCAGCAGCTCCAACTTGTACAATGAGCAGTTCTTC.

This chain connects TRBV4-3 to TRBJ1-2; 9 positions agree with TRBD1. V was pared by 6 bases and J by 5 bases, with 10 bases of the junction left unmatched. Per germline, CDR1 LGHNA and CDR2 YSLEER. The CDR3 spans 15 residues. The CDR3 loop reads CASSPTPDRGYGYTF. The DNA for the CDR3 is TGCGCCAGCAGTCCTACCCCGGACAGGGGATATGGCTACACCTTC.

The chain recombines TRBV30 with TRBJ2-4, with TRBD2 identical over 13 bases. The junction had 4 bases not matched to a gene; V was cut back by 1 base and J by 7 bases. The CDR3 runs to 15 residues. Germline V gene sequence: CDR1 GTSNPN, CDR2 SVGIG (reference sequence). CDR3 DNA sequence: TGTGCCTGGAGTGGGACTAGCGGGAGTCCCAACATTCAGTACTTC. Protein sequence: CAWSGTSGSPNIQYF. The full variable domain, in which reference TRBV30 and TRBJ2-4 provide the parts outside the CDR3, is SQTIHQWPATLVQPVGSPLSLECTVEGTSNPNLYWYRQAAGRGLQLLFYSVGIGQISSEVPQNLSASRPQDRQFILSSKKLLLSDSGFYLCAWSGTSGSPNIQYFGAGTRLSVL.

The rearrangement joins TRBV19 to TRBJ2-1; 9 bases fit TRBD2. The junction had 5 bases not matched to a gene; V was cut back by 5 bases and J by 3 bases. This CDR3 contains 15 residues. CDR1 is LNHDA, CDR2 SQIVND, per germline (reference sequence). The CDR3: CASSLAGGGYNEQFF. CDR3 sequence (DNA): TGTGCCAGTAGTCTCGCGGGAGGGGGCTACAATGAGCAGTTCTTC.

The chain employs TRBV27 and TRBJ2-7, with D possibly being TRBD1 or TRBD2 (5 bases each). V was cut by 5 bases and J by 2 bases, with 13 bases left in between. The CDR3 is 14 residues long. Germline V gene data show CDR1 as MNHEY and CDR2 as SMNVEV (reference sequence). In DNA, the CDR3 is TGTGCCAGCAGTCTCCGCCCGGGGCCCTACGAGCAGTACTTC. Protein product: CASSLRPGPYEQYF.

This chain links TRBV30 with TRBJ1-5; no reliable D call. Germline loops: CDR1 GTSNPN, CDR2 SVGIG (reference sequence). Trimming took off 0 bases at V and 5 bases at J, with 5 bases between the two ends. The CDR3 has 12 amino acids. The CDR3 nucleotides are TGTGCCTGGAGTGTAAAGCATCAGCCCCAGCATTTT. Translation gives CAWSVKHQPQHF.

The CDR3 reads CAWSVSQGSNTQYF. The CDR3 nucleotides are TGTGCCTGGAGTGTGTCCCAGGGTTCAAATACGCAGTATTTT. This rearrangement joins TRBV30 to TRBJ2-3, with D possibly being TRBD1 (5 bases). V was clipped by 0 bases and J by 7 bases, with 14 bases between them. This CDR3 contains 14 residues. Germline CDR1 and CDR2: GTSNPN and SVGIG (reference sequence). Complete variable domain (other parts from reference TRBV30 and TRBJ2-3): SQTIHQWPATLVQPVGSPLSLECTVEGTSNPNLYWYRQAAGRGLQLLFYSVGIGQISSEVPQNLSASRPQDRQFILSSKKLLLSDSGFYLCAWSVSQGSNTQYFGPGTRLTVL.

The chain couples TRBV6-6 to TRBJ2-7, with D uncertain. Germline CDR1 reads MNHNY; CDR2 reads SVGAGI (reference sequence). The ends were cut back, 0 bases at V and 0 bases at J, with 9 bases in the middle. The CDR3 totals 15 residues. CDR3 sequence (DNA): TGTGCCAGCAGTTACTCCATCAGCGCCTCCTACGAGCAGTACTTC. Amino acid sequence: CASSYSISASYEQYF.

The rearrangement uses TRBV7-8 and TRBJ1-5, with D perhaps matching TRBD1 (6 bases). V lost 5 bases and J lost 1, with 9 bases in between. This CDR3 contains 14 residues. Germline V gene sequence: CDR1 SGHVS, CDR2 FQNEAQ. In DNA, the CDR3 is TGTGCCAGCAGCCCCACAGGGAGCAATCAGCCCCAGCATTTT. Translation gives CASSPTGSNQPQHF.

V gene TRBV5-5 combines with J gene TRBJ2-7, with TRBD2 as a possible D gene (6 bases). The CDR3 is 14 residues long. Per the germline V gene, CDR1 is SGHKS and CDR2 is YYEKEE (reference sequence). The germline V and J ends were trimmed by 3 bases and 2 bases, with 12 bases remaining between them. The CDR3 loop reads CASSYSPGAYEQYF. The CDR3, as DNA: TGTGCCAGCAGCTATTCCCCGGGGGCCTACGAGCAGTACTTC.

J is TRBJ2-5 and V is TRBV2; 8 nucleotides line up with TRBD2. CDR3 size: 15 residues. V was pared by 5 bases and J by 2 bases, with 7 bases of the junction left unmatched. Germline V CDR1 and CDR2: SNHLY, FYNNEI. CDR3 loop: CASSSNSGEQETQYF. The CDR3 nucleotides read TGTGCCAGCAGTTCTAATAGCGGGGAACAAGAGACCCAGTACTTC.

This chain joins TRBV5-6 and TRBJ2-1; 10 positions agree with TRBD2. CDR1 is SGHDT and CDR2 is YYEEEE in the germline V gene. After removal of 2 bases from V and 6 bases from J, the junction contained 5 bases not matched to a gene. The CDR3 consists of 15 residues. CDR3 in DNA: TGTGCCAGCAGCTTAACACTAGCGGGATTCAATGAGCAGTTCTTC. It is translated as CASSLTLAGFNEQFF.

The rearrangement joins TRBV27 to TRBJ2-7; the match to TRBD1 covers 9 bases. The CDR3 sequence is 15 residues long. Germline V gene sequence: CDR1 MNHEY, CDR2 SMNVEV (reference sequence). Unmatched junction bases numbered 6, after V lost 6 bases and J lost 0 bases. In DNA, the CDR3 is TGTGCCAGCAGCTACGGGACAGGGTCCTCCTACGAGCAGTACTTC. Residues: CASSYGTGSSYEQYF.

The chain is built from TRBV4-2 and TRBJ2-7; no reliable D call. V was pared by 0 bases and J by 2 bases, with 14 bases between. This CDR3 has 16 amino acids. CDR1 is LGHNA and CDR2 is YNFKEQ in the germline V gene. CDR3 residues: CASSQESRNGPYEQYF. The CDR3, as DNA: TGTGCCAGCAGCCAAGAGTCTAGGAACGGGCCCTACGAGCAGTACTTC.

The V gene is TRBV29-1, the J gene TRBJ2-1; 13 bases map to TRBD2. Germline V gene sequence: CDR1 SQVTM, CDR2 ANQGSEA. CDR3 length equals 14 residues. V lost 8 bases to trimming and J lost 6 bases; unmatched junction nucleotides: 7. CDR3 loop: CSIPTSGRPNEQFF. The DNA for the CDR3 is TGCAGCATCCCGACTAGCGGGAGGCCCAATGAGCAGTTCTTC.

The chain recombines TRBV7-2 with TRBJ2-5, with 7 bases fitting TRBD2. Unmatched junction bases numbered 7, after V lost 1 base and J lost 2 bases. The germline V gene has CDR1 SGHTA and CDR2 FQGNSA. This CDR3 region has 16 residues. For the CDR3, the DNA is TGTGCCAGCAGCTTAGTTTTGGGGGGGGTACAAGAGACCCAGTACTTC. This encodes CASSLVLGGVQETQYF.

CDR3 sequence reads: CASSYVGTQYF. The CDR3, as DNA: TGTGCCAGCAGCTACGTGGGTACGCAGTATTTT. The rearrangement joins TRBV7-2 to TRBJ2-3; D is unclear. This CDR3 spans 11 amino acids. With 4 bases removed from V and 8 bases from J, the gap between germline ends came to 7 bases. CDR1 SGHTA and CDR2 FQGNSA come from the germline V gene.

The chain recombines TRBV11-2 with TRBJ2-3; D remains unclear. This CDR3 region has 12 residues. Germline V lookup: CDR1 SGHAT, CDR2 FQNNGV. Trimming stripped 5 bases from V and 4 bases from J, with 7 bases between. The CDR3 reads CASSRYPDTQYF. The CDR3 nucleotides read TGTGCCAGCAGCCGATACCCAGATACGCAGTATTTT.

The rearrangement joins TRBV4-1 to TRBJ1-2, with D possibly TRBD1 on 5 matching bases. This CDR3 has 15 residues. Germline assignment: CDR1 MGHRA and CDR2 YSYEKL. With 4 bases removed from V and 8 bases from J, the gap between germline ends came to 20 bases. The CDR3 sequence: CASSPPERGRRGYTF. The CDR3 coding sequence is TGCGCCAGCAGCCCACCCGAACGGGGCCGGCGGGGCTACACCTTC.

J is TRBJ2-7 and V is TRBV27; 10 positions agree with TRBD2. The junction had 6 bases not matched to a gene; V was cut back by 4 bases and J by 3 bases. Germline V gene sequence: CDR1 MNHEY, CDR2 SMNVEV (reference sequence). This CDR3 is built from 15 residues. The CDR3 region is CASSSLAGALYEQYF. Here the CDR3 DNA reads TGTGCCAGCAGTTCTCTAGCGGGAGCCCTCTACGAGCAGTACTTC.

This sequence joins TRBV5-1 and TRBJ2-3, with D maybe TRBD2 (6 bases). The CDR3 runs 16 residues. CDR1 SGHRS and CDR2 YFSETQ come from the germline V gene. Trimming shortened V by 4 bases and J by 0 bases, and 15 bases separated the two germline ends. For the CDR3, the DNA is TGCGCCAGCAGCCCGGGACTCCAATCTAGCACAGATACGCAGTATTTT. It yields the protein CASSPGLQSSTDTQYF. Supplemented by reference TRBV5-1 and TRBJ2-3, the full variable domain reads KAGVTQTPRYLIKTRGQQVTLSCSPISGHRSVSWYQQTPGQGLQFLFEYFSETQRNKGNFPGRFSGRQFSNSRSEMNVSTLELGDSALYLCASSPGLQSSTDTQYFGPGTRLTVL.

V usage is TRBV7-2 and J usage is TRBJ1-3; unclear D gene. Trimming left V 1 base short and J 0 bases short, with 7 bases between. The CDR3 length is 15 residues. The germline CDR1 and CDR2 sequences are SGHTA and FQGNSA. The CDR3 nucleotides are TGTGCCAGCAGCTTAGATGAGGGCTCTGGAAACACCATATATTTT. It is translated as CASSLDEGSGNTIYF.

The rearrangement links TRBV14 to TRBJ2-1, with D unclear. The germline gives CDR1 SGHDN, CDR2 FVKESK. The CDR3 runs 13 residues. Trimming pared 5 bases from V and 3 bases from J, leaving 8 bases between. CDR3 bases: TGTGCCAGCAGCTACAGAATCTACAATGAGCAGTTCTTC. This encodes CASSYRIYNEQFF.

V usage is TRBV12-5 and J usage is TRBJ2-1; D may be TRBD2 (6 bases). V dropped 6 bases and J dropped 8 bases, with 20 bases sitting between them. CDR3 length: 15 residues. The germline CDR1 and CDR2 sequences are LGHNT and FRNRAP. In nucleotides, the CDR3 is TGTGCTAGTGGCCCGGGACTCCACTTGGGGGATGAGCAGTTCTTC. It is translated as CASGPGLHLGDEQFF.

The chain has TRBV7-8 and TRBJ2-5; 10 nucleotides match TRBD1. With V trimmed by 4 bases and J by 7 bases, 12 bases remained unmatched. Germline CDR1 reads SGHVS; CDR2 reads FQNEAQ. The CDR3 length is 16 residues. The CDR3: CASSWGRGQGPRTQYF. The CDR3 DNA follows: TGTGCCAGCAGCTGGGGGAGGGGACAGGGGCCGCGGACCCAGTACTTC.

The chain joins TRBV5-1 to TRBJ1-3, with D unresolved. Germline values: CDR1 SGHRS, CDR2 YFSETQ. The CDR3 extends over 17 amino acids. With 0 bases removed from V and 2 bases from J, the gap between germline ends came to 15 bases. CDR3 sequence (DNA): TGCGCCAGCAGCTTGGATGGAGGGATTGGTACTGGAAACACCATATATTTT. Translated, it gives CASSLDGGIGTGNTIYF.

V usage is TRBV29-1 and J usage is TRBJ2-7; 9 nucleotides agree with TRBD1. Germline V gene lookup returns CDR1 SQVTM and CDR2 ANQGSEA. V gave up 5 bases and J gave up 0 bases; unmatched junction bases: 17. The length of the CDR3 is 18 residues. DNA of the CDR3: TGCAGCGTTTTTGGGGGAACAGGGGGCGCAAGGGGCTCCTACGAGCAGTACTTC. Its translation is CSVFGGTGGARGSYEQYF.